Detailed here is one T cell receptor (beta chain). Repertoires were generated with immunoSEQ multiplex PCR, while TCRdb's copy carries only in-frame clones and drops some. Altogether about 62,000 clones are present, around 91% being singletons, with the ten largest covering approximately 20%. This specimen comes from a study of blood T cell repertoires in COVID-19. The CDR3 runs 14 residues. Trimming removed 4 bases from V and 11 bases from J; junction bases left unmatched: 13. CDR1 and CDR2 from the germline V gene are SGHTA and FQGNSA. This TCR derives from a woman aged 55 to 70 with COVID-19, enrolled during active disease. The V call is TRBV7-2, the J call TRBJ1-1; TRBD1 aligns across 7 bases. The material sequenced was peripheral blood. CDR3 protein: CASSSNGQASKAFF. The CDR3 DNA reads TGTGCCAGCAGCTCAAACGGACAGGCCTCTAAGGCTTTCTTT.